This T cell receptor beta chain was identified during a study of neoadjuvant nivolumab and ipilimumab in lung cancer. Study conclusions and caveats: From pretherapy to surgery, tumor richness and clonality rose with dual therapy.

Germline CDR1 and CDR2: SGHRS and YFSETQ. CDR3 length: 15 residues. V shed 0 bases and J shed 2 bases, with 12 bases lying between them. This clone was detected only a few times. Its antigen remains unknown. Profiled with immunoSEQ multiplex PCR; TCRdb holds only in-frame clones, not every one. Of several thousand clones listed, about nine tenths are singletons. Sequenced here: tumor tissue, sampled after neoadjuvant nivolumab, alone or with ipilimumab, at or shortly before surgery. The chain is built from TRBV5-1 and TRBJ2-7; weak D call: TRBD1 (5 bases). This receptor was taken from an adult with non-small cell lung cancer. Some clones in this sample may be carry-over from other donors' samples. CDR3 in amino acids: CASSLGTGFTYEQYF. CDR3 DNA sequence: TGCGCCAGCAGCTTGGGTACAGGTTTTACCTACGAGCAGTACTTC.